What follows is one T cell receptor (beta chain) and its context. The sample belongs to a study of blood T cell repertoires in COVID-19. Trimming shortened V by 3 bases and J by 8 bases, and 11 bases separated the two germline ends. Germline CDR1 reads MNHEY; CDR2 reads SMNVEV (reference sequence). This CDR3 region has 14 residues. Participants came from about 24 US areas, aged roughly 18 to 90 years. Each participant's cohort was designated according to participant-reported clinical history. Profiled with immunoSEQ multiplex PCR; TCRdb holds only in-frame clones, not every one. The table lists 490,000 or so clones, approximately 86% of them singletons.

This TCR was sampled from a woman aged 55-70 years who had recovered from COVID-19. This rearrangement joins TRBV27 to TRBJ1-6; maybe TRBD1 (5 bases). The sample was PBMCs or T cells enriched from blood (not recorded which). In nucleotides, the CDR3 is TGTGCCAGCAGTTTTGCCCCCAGGGATTCACCCCTCCACTTT. It encodes CASSFAPRDSPLHF.